This T cell receptor beta chain was sequenced for a study of T cells in Graves' hyperthyroidism and ophthalmopathy (dated by TCRdb to about 2019). Background for the entire study: TCR V-J signatures able to tell the groups apart were searched for in a discovery cohort of more than 90 patients, of whom 40 to 45 had Graves' ophthalmopathy and around 56 had stable Graves' hyperthyroidism. Prospective prediction of ophthalmopathy was tested in an independent validation cohort of some 20 hyperthyroidism patients and 17 patients who later progressed to ophthalmopathy. The roughly 90 discovery patients were divided at random into training and test sets in a 7:3 ratio. The study also compared thyroid tissue and blood T-cell repertoires from a handful of Graves' hyperthyroidism patients. After sampling, hyperthyroidism patients received methimazole starting at 30 mg daily, and ophthalmopathy patients received high-dose intravenous methylprednisolone. TCR Vbeta CDR3 sequencing of 120 to 150 peripheral blood samples (over 40 ophthalmopathy, 75 to 85 hyperthyroidism and roughly 17 progressor patients) is reported in the paper. General conclusions and limits of the study: A 13 V-J signature model separated ophthalmopathy from stable hyperthyroidism, with about 90% sensitivity and 81.08% specificity in cross-validation and 80%/75% in testing. During validation, the model predicted progression to ophthalmopathy a median of about 6.5 months ahead of onset, with around 65% sensitivity and almost 75% specificity. Blood samples also contained most of the expanded thyroid clonotypes (frequency above 0.001), which suggests that blood repertoires may reflect thyroid immune responses. Sample size was not statistically predetermined, and blinding of investigators to group allocation was not performed.

In the germline V gene, CDR1 corresponds to SGHTA and CDR2 to FQGNSA. Cut back by 4 bases and 3 bases, the V and J ends lie 15 bases apart. Its CDR3 holds 15 amino acids, cysteine through phenylalanine. CDR3 DNA only is kept here, 45 bases in frame from base 1. TCR beta CDR3 regions were amplified from RNA transcripts. A first-round RT-PCR of the TCR CDR3 used the HTBI primer set with the Qiagen OneStep RT-PCR kit. Libraries were constructed in a second round of multiplex PCR, after which size selection and purification were carried out. Libraries were sequenced paired-end with 100 bp reads on an Illumina HiSeq2000. Turning to the authors' computational methods: Raw data were processed with SOAPnuke, discarding reads with adapters, uncalled bases, mean Phred below 15, or no exact constant-primer or identifier match. High-quality paired reads were merged with COPE v1.2.5, and unique nucleotide sequences were defined as clonotypes. MiTCR v1.1 was used to align clonotypes to the IMGT TRBV, TRBD and TRBJ reference segments. The analysis was restricted to V-J combinations with a frequency above 0.0001, which together covered 99.2% of the repertoires. The TCS score was defined as F50 (clonal expansion) divided by E x V (chaos), with BLOSUM62-based TCRdist calculated between CDR3 peptides within each V-J. Welch's t-statistics and random forest reduced roughly 540 V-J features to 13, which were used in a naive Bayes classifier (R e1071). The Morisita-Horn index was used to measure how similar the thyroid and blood repertoires were. TCRdb took the public reads, trimmed them with fastp at Q25, ran MiXCR for clone calling and kept in-frame beta chains. Under each unique CDR3 protein, matching rows form one entry showing the most common genes and DNA. TCRdb's processing, not the study's, gives the V and J calls here. The sample contains about 660,000 distinct CDR3 sequences, about 45% of them found a single time. Less than 8.5% of the sample goes to the ten largest clones.

Points on this clonotype: Its antigen specificity is not known. Base qualities are not provided; no much larger clone lies one nucleotide away.

Patients with uncontrolled infections, other autoimmune diseases, pregnancy or lactation were excluded. Diagnoses relied on clinical symptoms, serum thyroxine and TRAb, thyroid ultrasound and orbital computed tomography. Trizol reagent was used to extract total RNA, and RNA quality was then checked on an Agilent 2100 Bioanalyzer. The chain links TRBV7-2 with TRBJ2-5; the D assignment is uncertain and may be TRBD1 or TRBD2, with 6 bases supporting each. Material for sequencing was peripheral blood or thyroid tissue (not recorded which). The clonotype comes from an adult man with Graves' disease, either hyperthyroidism or ophthalmopathy (not recorded which). The CDR3 loop reads CASSWTGAGEETQYF. The nucleotides read TGTGCCAGCAGCTGGACGGGGGCCGGGGAAGAGACCCAGTACTTC.